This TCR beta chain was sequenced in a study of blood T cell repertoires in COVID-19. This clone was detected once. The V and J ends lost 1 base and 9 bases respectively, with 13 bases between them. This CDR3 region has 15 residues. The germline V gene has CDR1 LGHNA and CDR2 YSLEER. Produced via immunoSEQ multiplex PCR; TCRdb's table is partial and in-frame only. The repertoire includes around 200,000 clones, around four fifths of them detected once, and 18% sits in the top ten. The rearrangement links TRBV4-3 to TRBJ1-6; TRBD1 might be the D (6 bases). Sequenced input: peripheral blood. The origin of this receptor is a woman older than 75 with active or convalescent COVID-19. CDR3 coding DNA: TGCGCCAGCAGCCAAGGTCCGGGGGGGCTTTCACCCCTCCACTTT. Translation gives CASSQGPGGLSPLHF.